The next 9 T cell receptor beta chains were all read from a single sample in a study of STAT5B mutations in CD4+ large granular lymphocyte leukemia. The protocol was immunoSEQ multiplex PCR, while the TCRdb copy is restricted to in-frame clones and leaves out a portion. The data contain 23,000 or so clones, approximately 79% of them singletons. The sequenced sample was CD4+ T cells from blood buffy coats. Receptor source: a human donor in good health.

The rearrangement uses TRBV7-2 and TRBJ2-7, with D tentatively TRBD2 (6 bases). The CDR3 length is 13 residues. The V end was cut by 3 bases, the J end by 6 bases, with 12 bases between. Germline CDR1 is SGHTA and CDR2 is FQGNSA. This CDR3 reads CASSFRLVSEQYF. As DNA, the CDR3 is TGTGCCAGCAGCTTCAGACTAGTAAGCGAGCAGTACTTC.

The chain couples TRBV6-5 to TRBJ1-5; D perhaps matches TRBD1 (6 bases). The CDR3 loop spans 14 amino acids. V shed 5 bases and J shed 7 bases, with 15 bases lying between them. CDR1 is MNHEY and CDR2 is SVGAGI in the germline V gene. CDR3 in amino acids: CASSTGQSGQPQHF. In nucleotides, the CDR3 is TGTGCCAGCAGTACTGGACAGAGCGGGCAGCCCCAGCATTTT.

The chain employs TRBV30 and TRBJ1-1; a possible D gene is TRBD1 (6 bases). This CDR3 has 15 amino acids. The germline V gene has CDR1 GTSNPN and CDR2 SVGIG (reference sequence). Trimming shortened V by 5 bases and J by 4 bases, and 20 bases separated the two germline ends. The CDR3 here is CAWETGSGRGTEAFF. The CDR3 DNA reads as TGTGCCTGGGAGACAGGTTCAGGAAGAGGCACTGAAGCTTTCTTT.

The V and J genes are TRBV28 and TRBJ1-2; perhaps TRBD1 as D (5 bases). The CDR3 consists of 14 residues. Deletions cut 6 bases from V and 5 bases from J, with 16 bases between. Germline V gene data show CDR1 as MDHEN and CDR2 as SYDVKM. CDR3 region: CASRSPGPGYGYTF. CDR3 in DNA: TGTGCCAGCAGGTCCCCGGGACCGGGGTATGGCTACACCTTC.

The gene calls are TRBV7-8 and TRBJ2-2, with 7 bases that match TRBD1. The V gene end was trimmed by 4 bases and the J gene end by 5 bases; junction bases not matched to a gene: 7. Germline CDR1 and CDR2: SGHVS and FQNEAQ. The CDR3 is made up of 15 amino acids. CDR3 sequence: CASSYDRANTGELFF. CDR3 in DNA: TGTGCCAGCAGCTACGACAGGGCCAATACCGGGGAGCTGTTTTTT.

DNA for the CDR3: TGTGCCAGCAGCGTGGGGACCGCGGGGGGCAAGACCGGGGAGCTGTTTTTT. As protein: CASSVGTAGGKTGELFF. The chain has TRBV9 and TRBJ2-2; 8 nucleotides line up with TRBD2. The CDR3 length is 17 residues. Germline V CDR1 and CDR2: SGDLS, YYNGEE. V lost 2 bases, J lost 5 bases, and 11 bases stayed unmatched.

This sequence joins TRBV28 and TRBJ2-1; D is possibly TRBD1 (6 bases). V was pared by 6 bases and J by 6 bases, with 21 bases between. Germline loops: CDR1 MDHEN, CDR2 SYDVKM. This CDR3 has 16 residues. In DNA form, the CDR3 reads TGTGCCAGCAGAATCCTGGGGGCTGGTTCGTCCAATGAGCAGTTCTTC. This sequence encodes CASRILGAGSSNEQFF.

The V call is TRBV5-1, the J call TRBJ2-3, with 7 bases identical to TRBD1. V lost 0 bases to trimming and J lost 4 bases; unmatched junction nucleotides: 8. This CDR3 is 16 amino acids long. CDR1 and CDR2 from the germline V gene are SGHRS and YFSETQ. The CDR3 coding sequence is TGCGCCAGCAGCTTGGGGACAGGCCCGGGCGCAGATACGCAGTATTTT. This gives the protein CASSLGTGPGADTQYF. Looking up the rest from reference TRBV5-1 and TRBJ2-3 gives the full variable domain: KAGVTQTPRYLIKTRGQQVTLSCSPISGHRSVSWYQQTPGQGLQFLFEYFSETQRNKGNFPGRFSGRQFSNSRSEMNVSTLELGDSALYLCASSLGTGPGADTQYFGPGTRLTVL.

The chain links TRBV5-4 to TRBJ1-5; 10 bases align to TRBD1. Per the germline V gene, CDR1 is SGHNT and CDR2 is YYREEE (reference sequence). V lost 2 bases and J lost 3; bases outside the gene matches: 5. The CDR3 is 16 amino acids. The CDR3 here is CASSFIGTGVNQPQHF. CDR3 nucleotides: TGTGCCAGCAGCTTTATCGGGACAGGGGTCAATCAGCCCCAGCATTTT.